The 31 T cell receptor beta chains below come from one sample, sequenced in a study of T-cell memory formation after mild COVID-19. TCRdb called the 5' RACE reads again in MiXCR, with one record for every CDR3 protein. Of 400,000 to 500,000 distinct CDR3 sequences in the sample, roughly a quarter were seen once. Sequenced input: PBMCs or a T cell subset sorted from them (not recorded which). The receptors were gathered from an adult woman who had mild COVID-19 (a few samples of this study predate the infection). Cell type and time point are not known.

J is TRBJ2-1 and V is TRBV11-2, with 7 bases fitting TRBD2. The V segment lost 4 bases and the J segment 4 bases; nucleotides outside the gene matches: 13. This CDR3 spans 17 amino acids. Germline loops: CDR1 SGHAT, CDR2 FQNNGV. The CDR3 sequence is CASSSNGAGLTYNEQFF. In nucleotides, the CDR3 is TGTGCCAGCAGCTCCAACGGGGCGGGACTAACTTACAATGAGCAGTTCTTC.

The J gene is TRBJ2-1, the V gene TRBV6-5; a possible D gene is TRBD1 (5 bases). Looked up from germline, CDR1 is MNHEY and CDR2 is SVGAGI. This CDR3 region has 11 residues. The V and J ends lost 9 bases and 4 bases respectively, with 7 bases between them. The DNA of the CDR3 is TGTGCCAGTCAGGGATACAATGAGCAGTTCTTC. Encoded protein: CASQGYNEQFF.

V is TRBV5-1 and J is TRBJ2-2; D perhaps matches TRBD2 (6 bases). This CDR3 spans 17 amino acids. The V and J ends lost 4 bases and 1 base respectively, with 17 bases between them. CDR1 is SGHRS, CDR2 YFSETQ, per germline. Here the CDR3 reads CASSLIVAGLNTGELFF. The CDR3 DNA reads TGCGCCAGCAGCCTTATCGTCGCGGGGTTGAACACCGGGGAGCTGTTTTTT. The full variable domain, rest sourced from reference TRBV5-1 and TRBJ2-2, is KAGVTQTPRYLIKTRGQQVTLSCSPISGHRSVSWYQQTPGQGLQFLFEYFSETQRNKGNFPGRFSGRQFSNSRSEMNVSTLELGDSALYLCASSLIVAGLNTGELFFGEGSRLTVL.

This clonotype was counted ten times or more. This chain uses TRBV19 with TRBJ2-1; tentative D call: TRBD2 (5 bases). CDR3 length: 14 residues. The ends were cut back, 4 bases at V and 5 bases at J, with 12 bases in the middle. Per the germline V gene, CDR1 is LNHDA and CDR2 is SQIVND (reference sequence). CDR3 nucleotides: TGTGCCAGTAGTAGGGTGTGGCGGGACAATGAGCAGTTCTTC. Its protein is CASSRVWRDNEQFF.

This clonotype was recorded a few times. DNA of the CDR3: TGTGCCAGCAGTTTATCGAGGGATACAGGGGTGCTGTTTTTT. Its protein is CASSLSRDTGVLFF. The chain joins TRBV27 to TRBJ1-4; 7 bases match TRBD1. Germline loops: CDR1 MNHEY, CDR2 SMNVEV (reference sequence). The CDR3 runs 14 residues. After removal of 0 bases from V and 14 bases from J, the junction contained 9 bases not matched to a gene.

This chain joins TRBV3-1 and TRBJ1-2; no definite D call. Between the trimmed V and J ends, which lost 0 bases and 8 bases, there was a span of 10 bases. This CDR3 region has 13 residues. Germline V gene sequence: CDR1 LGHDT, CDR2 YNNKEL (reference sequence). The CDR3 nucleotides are TGTGCCAGCAGCCAAGAGGCCCGGCTGGGCTACACCTTC. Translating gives CASSQEARLGYTF.

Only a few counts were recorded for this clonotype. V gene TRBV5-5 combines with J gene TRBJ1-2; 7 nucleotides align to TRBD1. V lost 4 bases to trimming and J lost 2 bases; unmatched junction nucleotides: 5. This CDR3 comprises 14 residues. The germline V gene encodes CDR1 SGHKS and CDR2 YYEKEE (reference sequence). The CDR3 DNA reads TGTGCCAGCAGCCAAGGGGGCGCGAACTATGGCTACACCTTC. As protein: CASSQGGANYGYTF.

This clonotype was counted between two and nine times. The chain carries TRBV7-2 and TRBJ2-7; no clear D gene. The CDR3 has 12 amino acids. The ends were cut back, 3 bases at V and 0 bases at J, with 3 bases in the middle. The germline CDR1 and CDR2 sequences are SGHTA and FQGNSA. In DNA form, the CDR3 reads TGTGCCAGCAGCTTCACCTCCTACGAGCAGTACTTC. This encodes CASSFTSYEQYF.

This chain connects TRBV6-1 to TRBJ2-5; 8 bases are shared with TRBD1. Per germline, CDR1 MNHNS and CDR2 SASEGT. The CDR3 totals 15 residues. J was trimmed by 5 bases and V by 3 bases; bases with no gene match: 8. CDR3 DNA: TGTGCCAGCAGTGACCCAGGGACAGGACGCGAGACCCAGTACTTC. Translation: CASSDPGTGRETQYF.

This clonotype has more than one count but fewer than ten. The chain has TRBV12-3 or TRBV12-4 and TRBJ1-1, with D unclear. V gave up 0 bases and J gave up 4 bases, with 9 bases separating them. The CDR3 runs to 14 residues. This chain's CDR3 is CASSLANRFTEAFF. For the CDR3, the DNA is TGTGCCAGCAGTTTAGCGAACCGGTTCACTGAAGCTTTCTTT.

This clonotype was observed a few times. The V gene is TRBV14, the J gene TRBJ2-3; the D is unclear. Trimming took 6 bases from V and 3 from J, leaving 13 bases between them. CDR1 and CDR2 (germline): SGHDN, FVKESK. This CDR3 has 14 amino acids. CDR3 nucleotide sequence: TGTGCCAGCAGTCTTAGGACCAGGACAGATACGCAGTATTTT. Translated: CASSLRTRTDTQYF.

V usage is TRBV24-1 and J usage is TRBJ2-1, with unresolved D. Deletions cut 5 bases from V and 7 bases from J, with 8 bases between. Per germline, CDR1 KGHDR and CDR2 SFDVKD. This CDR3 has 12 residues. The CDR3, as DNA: TGTGCCACCAGTGCCGCAAGGAATGAGCAGTTCTTC. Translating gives CATSAARNEQFF.

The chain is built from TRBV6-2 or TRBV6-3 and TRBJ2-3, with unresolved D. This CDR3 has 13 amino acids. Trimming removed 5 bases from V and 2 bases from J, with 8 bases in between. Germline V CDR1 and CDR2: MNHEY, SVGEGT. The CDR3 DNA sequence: TGTGCCAGCAGTCCCTCGACCACAGATACGCAGTATTTT. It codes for CASSPSTTDTQYF.

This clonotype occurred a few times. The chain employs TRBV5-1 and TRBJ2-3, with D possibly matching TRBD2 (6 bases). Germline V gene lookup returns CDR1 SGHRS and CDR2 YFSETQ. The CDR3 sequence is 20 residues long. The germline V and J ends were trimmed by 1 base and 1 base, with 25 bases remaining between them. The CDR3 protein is CASSLSYSGGEDPRTDTQYF. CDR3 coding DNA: TGCGCCAGCAGCTTGAGCTACTCCGGCGGGGAGGACCCCCGCACAGATACGCAGTATTTT. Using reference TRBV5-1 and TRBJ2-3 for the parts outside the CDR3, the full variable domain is KAGVTQTPRYLIKTRGQQVTLSCSPISGHRSVSWYQQTPGQGLQFLFEYFSETQRNKGNFPGRFSGRQFSNSRSEMNVSTLELGDSALYLCASSLSYSGGEDPRTDTQYFGPGTRLTVL.

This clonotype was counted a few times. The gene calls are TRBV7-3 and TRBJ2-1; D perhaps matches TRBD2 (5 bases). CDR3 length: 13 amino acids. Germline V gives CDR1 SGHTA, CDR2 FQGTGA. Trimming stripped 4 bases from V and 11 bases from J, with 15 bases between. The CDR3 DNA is TGTGCCAGCAGCTCGGGGTCGGCCCCCCAGCAGTTCTTC. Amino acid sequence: CASSSGSAPQQFF.

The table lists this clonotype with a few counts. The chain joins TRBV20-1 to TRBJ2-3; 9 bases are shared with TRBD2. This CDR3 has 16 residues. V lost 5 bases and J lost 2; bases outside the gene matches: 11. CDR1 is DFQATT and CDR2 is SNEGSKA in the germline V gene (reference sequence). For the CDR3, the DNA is TGCAGTGCTTCGAAGGATAGCGGGGGATACACAGATACGCAGTATTTT. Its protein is CSASKDSGGYTDTQYF.

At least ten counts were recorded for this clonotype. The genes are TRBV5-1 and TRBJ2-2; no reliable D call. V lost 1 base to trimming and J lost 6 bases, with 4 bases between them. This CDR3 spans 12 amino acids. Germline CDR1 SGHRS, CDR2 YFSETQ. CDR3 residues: CASSLSPGELFF. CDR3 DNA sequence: TGCGCCAGCAGCTTGAGTCCCGGGGAGCTGTTTTTT.

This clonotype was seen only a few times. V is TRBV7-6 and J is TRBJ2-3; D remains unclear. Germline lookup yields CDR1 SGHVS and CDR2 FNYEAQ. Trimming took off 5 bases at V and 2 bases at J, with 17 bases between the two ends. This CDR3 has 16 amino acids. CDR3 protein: CASSQGAEILTDTQYF. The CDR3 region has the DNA TGTGCCAGCAGCCAAGGTGCGGAGATCCTCACAGATACGCAGTATTTT.

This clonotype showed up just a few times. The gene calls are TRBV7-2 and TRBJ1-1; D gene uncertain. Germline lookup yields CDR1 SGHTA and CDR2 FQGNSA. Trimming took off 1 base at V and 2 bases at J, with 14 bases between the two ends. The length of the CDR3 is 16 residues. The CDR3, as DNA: TGTGCCAGCAGCTTAGTATTGGGCATTTCAAACACTGAAGCTTTCTTT. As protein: CASSLVLGISNTEAFF.

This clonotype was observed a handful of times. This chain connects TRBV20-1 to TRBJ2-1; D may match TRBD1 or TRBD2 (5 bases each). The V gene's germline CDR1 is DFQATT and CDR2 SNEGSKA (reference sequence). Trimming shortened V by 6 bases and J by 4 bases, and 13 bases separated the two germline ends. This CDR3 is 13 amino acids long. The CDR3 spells CSATGDRYNEQFF. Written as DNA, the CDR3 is TGCAGTGCGACTGGGGACCGGTACAATGAGCAGTTCTTC.

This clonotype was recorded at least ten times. CDR3 in amino acids: CASSQHPPGYNSPLHF. CDR3 DNA sequence: TGTGCCAGCAGCCAACATCCACCCGGGTATAATTCACCCCTCCACTTT. The chain couples TRBV14 to TRBJ1-6; D is unclear. CDR3 length equals 16 residues. Germline V lookup: CDR1 SGHDN, CDR2 FVKESK. With 2 bases removed from V and 4 bases from J, the gap between germline ends came to 12 bases.

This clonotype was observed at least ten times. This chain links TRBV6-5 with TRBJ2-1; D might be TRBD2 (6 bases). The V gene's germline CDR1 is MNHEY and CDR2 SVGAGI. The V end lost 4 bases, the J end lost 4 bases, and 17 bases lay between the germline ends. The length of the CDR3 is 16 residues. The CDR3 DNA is TGTGCCAGCAGTTCCGGAGGGTCTCGAGCTTACAATGAGCAGTTCTTC. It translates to CASSSGGSRAYNEQFF.

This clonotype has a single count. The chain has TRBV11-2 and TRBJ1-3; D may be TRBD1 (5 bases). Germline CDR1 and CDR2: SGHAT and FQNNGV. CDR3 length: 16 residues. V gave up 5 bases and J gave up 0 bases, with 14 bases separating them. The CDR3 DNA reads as TGTGCCAGCAGCGCTAGGGACCGGTTCTCTGGAAACACCATATATTTT. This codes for CASSARDRFSGNTIYF.

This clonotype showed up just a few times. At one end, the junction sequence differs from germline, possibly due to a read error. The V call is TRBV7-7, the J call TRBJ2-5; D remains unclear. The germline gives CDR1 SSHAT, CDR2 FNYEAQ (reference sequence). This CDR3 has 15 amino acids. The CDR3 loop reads CASSRAARSQETQYF. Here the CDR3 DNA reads TGTGCTAGCAGCCGCGCGGCGCGGAGCCAAGAGACCCAGTACTTC.

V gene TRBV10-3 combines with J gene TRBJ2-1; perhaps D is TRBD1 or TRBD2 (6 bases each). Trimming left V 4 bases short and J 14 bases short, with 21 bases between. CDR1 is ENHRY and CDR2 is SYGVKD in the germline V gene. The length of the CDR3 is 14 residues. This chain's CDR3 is CAISARSGAEDKFF. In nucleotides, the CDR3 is TGTGCCATCAGTGCCAGATCGGGGGCCGAAGATAAGTTCTTC.

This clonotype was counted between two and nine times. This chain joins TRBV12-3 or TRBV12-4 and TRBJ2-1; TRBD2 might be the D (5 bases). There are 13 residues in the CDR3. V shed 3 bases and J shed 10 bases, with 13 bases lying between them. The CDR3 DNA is TGTGCCAGCAGTTTTCCCGATCGACTAGAGCAGTTCTTC. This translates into CASSFPDRLEQFF.

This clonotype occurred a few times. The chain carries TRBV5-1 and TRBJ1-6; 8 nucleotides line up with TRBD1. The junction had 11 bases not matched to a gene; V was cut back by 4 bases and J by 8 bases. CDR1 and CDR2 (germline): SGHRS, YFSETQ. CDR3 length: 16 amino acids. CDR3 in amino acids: CASSTVTGEEDSPLHF. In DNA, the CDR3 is TGCGCCAGCAGCACCGTGACAGGGGAGGAGGATTCACCCCTCCACTTT.

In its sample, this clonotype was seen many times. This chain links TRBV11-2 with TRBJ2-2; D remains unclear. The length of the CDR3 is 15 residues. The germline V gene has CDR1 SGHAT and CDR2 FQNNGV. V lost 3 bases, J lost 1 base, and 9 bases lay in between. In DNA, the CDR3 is TGTGCCAGCAGCTTTCTGTCTGGGAACACCGGGGAGCTGTTTTTT. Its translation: CASSFLSGNTGELFF.

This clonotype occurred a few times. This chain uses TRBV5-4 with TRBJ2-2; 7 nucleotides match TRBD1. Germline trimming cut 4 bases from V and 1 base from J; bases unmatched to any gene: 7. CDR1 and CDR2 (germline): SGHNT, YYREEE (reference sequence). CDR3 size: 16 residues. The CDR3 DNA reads TGTGCCAGCAGCCCTTGGAACAGGGGGAACACCGGGGAGCTGTTTTTT. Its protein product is CASSPWNRGNTGELFF.

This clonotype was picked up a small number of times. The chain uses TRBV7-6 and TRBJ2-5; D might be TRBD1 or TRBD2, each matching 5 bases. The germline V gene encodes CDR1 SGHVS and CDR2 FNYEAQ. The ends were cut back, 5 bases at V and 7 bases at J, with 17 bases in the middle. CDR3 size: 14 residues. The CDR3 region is CASSPSRDEPTQYF. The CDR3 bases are TGTGCCAGCAGCCCTTCAAGGGACGAACCGACCCAGTACTTC.

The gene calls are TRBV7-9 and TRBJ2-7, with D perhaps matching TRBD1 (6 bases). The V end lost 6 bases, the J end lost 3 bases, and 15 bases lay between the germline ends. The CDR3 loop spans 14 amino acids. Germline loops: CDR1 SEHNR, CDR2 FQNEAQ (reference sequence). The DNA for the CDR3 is TGTGCCAGCAGGGCCGGGACAACAAACTACGAGCAGTACTTC. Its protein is CASRAGTTNYEQYF.